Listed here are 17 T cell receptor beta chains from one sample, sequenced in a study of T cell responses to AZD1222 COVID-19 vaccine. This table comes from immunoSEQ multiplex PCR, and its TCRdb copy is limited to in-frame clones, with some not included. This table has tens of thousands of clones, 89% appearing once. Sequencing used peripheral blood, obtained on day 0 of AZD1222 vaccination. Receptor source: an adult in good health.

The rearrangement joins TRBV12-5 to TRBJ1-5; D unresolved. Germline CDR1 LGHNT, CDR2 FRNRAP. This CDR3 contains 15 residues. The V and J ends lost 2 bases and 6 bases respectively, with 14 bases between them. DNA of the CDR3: TGTGCTAGTGGTTTGTCGGAGGAGTTTGGTCAGCCCCAGCATTTT. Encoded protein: CASGLSEEFGQPQHF.

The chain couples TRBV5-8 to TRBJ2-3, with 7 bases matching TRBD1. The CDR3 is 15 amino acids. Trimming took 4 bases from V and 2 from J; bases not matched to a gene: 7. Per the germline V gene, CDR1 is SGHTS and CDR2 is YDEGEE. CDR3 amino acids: CASSKGQVFTDTQYF. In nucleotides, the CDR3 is TGTGCCAGCAGCAAAGGACAGGTGTTCACAGATACGCAGTATTTT.

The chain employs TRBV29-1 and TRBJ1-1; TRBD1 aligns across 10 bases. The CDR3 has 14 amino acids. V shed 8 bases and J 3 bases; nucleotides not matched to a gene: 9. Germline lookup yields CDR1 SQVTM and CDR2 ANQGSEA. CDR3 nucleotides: TGCAGCTTCAGACAGGGGGCCGGGCACACTGAAGCTTTCTTT. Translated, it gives CSFRQGAGHTEAFF.

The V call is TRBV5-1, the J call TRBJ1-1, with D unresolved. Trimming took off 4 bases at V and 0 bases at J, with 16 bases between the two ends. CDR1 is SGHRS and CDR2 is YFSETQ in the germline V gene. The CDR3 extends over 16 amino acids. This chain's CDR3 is CASSPGPGAMNTEAFF. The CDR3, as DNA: TGCGCCAGCAGCCCCGGGCCTGGTGCGATGAACACTGAAGCTTTCTTT.

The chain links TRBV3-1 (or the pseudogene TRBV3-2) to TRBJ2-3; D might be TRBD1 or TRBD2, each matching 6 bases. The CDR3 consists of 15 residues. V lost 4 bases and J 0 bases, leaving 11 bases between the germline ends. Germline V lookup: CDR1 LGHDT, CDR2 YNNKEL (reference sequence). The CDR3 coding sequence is TGTGCCAGCAGCCCCGGGGGCCGGAGCACAGATACGCAGTATTTT. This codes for CASSPGGRSTDTQYF.

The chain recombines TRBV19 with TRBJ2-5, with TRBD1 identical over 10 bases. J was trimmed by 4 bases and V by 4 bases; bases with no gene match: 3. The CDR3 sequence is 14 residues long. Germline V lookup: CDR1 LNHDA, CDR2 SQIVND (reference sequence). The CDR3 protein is CASSTRTGGETQYF. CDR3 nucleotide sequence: TGTGCCAGTAGTACCCGGACAGGGGGAGAGACCCAGTACTTC.

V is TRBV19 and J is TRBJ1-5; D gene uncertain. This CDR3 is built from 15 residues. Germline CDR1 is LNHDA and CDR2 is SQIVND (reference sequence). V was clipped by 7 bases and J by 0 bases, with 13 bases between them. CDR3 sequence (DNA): TGTGCCAGTATCAAGACGGCCCATAGCAATCAGCCCCAGCATTTT. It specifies CASIKTAHSNQPQHF.

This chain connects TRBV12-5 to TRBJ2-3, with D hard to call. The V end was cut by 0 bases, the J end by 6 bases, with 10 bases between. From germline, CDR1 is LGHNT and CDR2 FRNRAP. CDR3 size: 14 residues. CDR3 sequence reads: CASGLVRLSDTQYF. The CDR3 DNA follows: TGTGCTAGTGGTTTGGTACGTCTTTCTGATACGCAGTATTTT.

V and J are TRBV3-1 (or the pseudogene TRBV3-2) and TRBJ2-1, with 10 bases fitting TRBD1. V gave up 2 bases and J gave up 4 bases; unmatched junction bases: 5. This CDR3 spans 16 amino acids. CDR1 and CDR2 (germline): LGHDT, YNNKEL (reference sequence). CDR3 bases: TGTGCCAGCAGCCAATCGGGACAGGGGTATTACAATGAGCAGTTCTTC. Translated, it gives CASSQSGQGYYNEQFF.

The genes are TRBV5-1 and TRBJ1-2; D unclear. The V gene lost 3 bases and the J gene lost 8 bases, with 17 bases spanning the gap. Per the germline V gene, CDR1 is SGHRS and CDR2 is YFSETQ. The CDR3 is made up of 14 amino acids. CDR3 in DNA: TGCGCCAGCAGCTCGGCGGAATACGCGGGAGGCTACACCTTC. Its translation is CASSSAEYAGGYTF.

This CDR3 reads CAWSRRGLLPQHF. For the CDR3, the DNA is TGTGCCTGGAGTAGGAGGGGGCTCCTGCCCCAGCATTTT. The chain carries TRBV30 and TRBJ1-5; 7 bases line up with TRBD1. V lost 2 bases, J lost 9 bases, and 7 bases stayed unmatched. CDR3 length: 13 amino acids. Germline CDR1 is GTSNPN and CDR2 is SVGIG (reference sequence). Full variable domain (missing parts from reference TRBV30 and TRBJ1-5): SQTIHQWPATLVQPVGSPLSLECTVEGTSNPNLYWYRQAAGRGLQLLFYSVGIGQISSEVPQNLSASRPQDRQFILSSKKLLLSDSGFYLCAWSRRGLLPQHFGDGTRLSIL.

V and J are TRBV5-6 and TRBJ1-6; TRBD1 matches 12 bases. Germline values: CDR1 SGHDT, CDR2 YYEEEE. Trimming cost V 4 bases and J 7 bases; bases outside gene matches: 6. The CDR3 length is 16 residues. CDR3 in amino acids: CASSGGQGAPNSPLHF. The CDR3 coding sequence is TGTGCCAGCAGCGGGGGACAGGGGGCACCAAATTCACCCCTCCACTTT.

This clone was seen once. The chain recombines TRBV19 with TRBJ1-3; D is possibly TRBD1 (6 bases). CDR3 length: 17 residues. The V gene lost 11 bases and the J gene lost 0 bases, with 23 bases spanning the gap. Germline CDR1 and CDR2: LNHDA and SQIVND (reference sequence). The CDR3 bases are TGTGCCCTCAGGTGGGGGCCCCCCGAGAGCTCTGGAAACACCATATATTTT. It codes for CALRWGPPESSGNTIYF.

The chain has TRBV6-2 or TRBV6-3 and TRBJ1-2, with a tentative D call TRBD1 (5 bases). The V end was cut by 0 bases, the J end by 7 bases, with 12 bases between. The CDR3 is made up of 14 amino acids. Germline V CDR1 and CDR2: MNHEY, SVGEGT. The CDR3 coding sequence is TGTGCCAGCAGTTACTCGAGTCAGGGATCTGGCTACACCTTC. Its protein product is CASSYSSQGSGYTF.

CDR3: CASSLLGNEGSQALHF. The DNA for the CDR3 is TGTGCCAGCAGCTTATTAGGGAACGAGGGAAGCCAAGCCCTCCACTTT. This rearrangement joins TRBV5-6 to TRBJ1-6; no reliable D call. This CDR3 has 16 residues. Trimming cost V 2 bases and J 14 bases, with 23 bases left between them. Germline V lookup: CDR1 SGHDT, CDR2 YYEEEE.

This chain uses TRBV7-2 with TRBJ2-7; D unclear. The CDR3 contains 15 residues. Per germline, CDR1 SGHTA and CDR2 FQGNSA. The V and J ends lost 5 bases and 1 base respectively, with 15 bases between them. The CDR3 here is CASSPQRSGSYEQYF. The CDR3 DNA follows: TGTGCCAGCAGCCCACAACGGTCAGGATCCTACGAGCAGTACTTC.

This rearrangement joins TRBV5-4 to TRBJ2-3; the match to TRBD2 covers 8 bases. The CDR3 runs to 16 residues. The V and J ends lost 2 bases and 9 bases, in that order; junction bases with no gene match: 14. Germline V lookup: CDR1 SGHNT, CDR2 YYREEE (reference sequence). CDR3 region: CASSFRGSGDGETQYF. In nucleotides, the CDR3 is TGTGCCAGCAGCTTTCGGGGTAGCGGGGATGGGGAAACGCAGTATTTT.